This TCR beta chain was sequenced in a study of cytomegalovirus exposure and HLA in healthy donors. In the case of this clone: Its antigen is still unknown.

Study-level findings and limits: Reportedly, fewer N-insertions than the approximately 700-donor mean appeared in an Asian-associated ancestry cluster in a later analysis. Apparent HLA restriction characterized most CMV-associated TCR beta chains in a later analysis. Reports described diagnosis of cytomegalovirus status by the classifier as highly specific and sensitive.

The donors gave bone marrow, and they were healthy. V dropped 10 bases and J dropped 0 bases, with 16 bases sitting between them. Germline-derived CDR1 and CDR2 are MNHNS and SASEGT. This CDR3 contains 15 residues. The PCR contained 60 Vbeta and 13 Jbeta primers. Sequenced by immunoSEQ multiplex PCR; TCRdb stores in-frame clones only, minus some. Found here are roughly 150,000 clones, 70% to 80% of them singletons; the top ten hold less than 7.5%. This TCR was sampled from a woman aged 40-49 years in good health and CMV-seropositive. The V call is TRBV6-1, the J call TRBJ2-1, with D maybe TRBD2 (6 bases). Sequences were obtained from PBMCs. The CDR3 DNA is TGTGCCACCCTGTCGGGGGAGAGCTCCTACAATGAGCAGTTCTTC. Its translation is CATLSGESSYNEQFF.